This T cell receptor (beta chain) was observed in a study of blood T cells in healthy people across ages. A sample-barcoded 5' primer and a J-beta primer mix were used in a second PCR of roughly 7 to 12 cycles. Each CDR3 protein is one row after TCRdb ran MiXCR on the 5' RACE reads. The sample holds about 800,000 distinct CDR3 sequences; about 25% are singletons and the top ten take 3.7%. Per germline, CDR1 MNHEY and CDR2 SMNVEV (reference sequence). The CDR3 is 15 residues long. Another study also made use of these data, one on T cells of mothers and their children.

The receptor was derived from a boy younger than 18 in good health. Sequenced material: blood. This chain links TRBV27 with TRBJ2-1; 8 bases line up with TRBD1. The end of the DNA is better explained by TRBJ2-7, so the J call may be wrong. CDR3: CASSFTLGRGHEQYF. In DNA form, the CDR3 reads TGTGCCAGCAGTTTTACATTGGGCAGGGGGCATGAGCAGTACTTC.